This TCR beta chain was obtained from a study of cytomegalovirus exposure and HLA in healthy donors. This table comes from immunoSEQ multiplex PCR, and its TCRdb copy is limited to in-frame clones, with some not included. Here the sample spans approximately 120,000 clones, 88% being singletons. Study-wide results and caveats: Clusters of TCRs from the first cohort tended to co-occur in the approximately 120 validation repertoires (as a later analysis found). As was reported, the classifier diagnosed cytomegalovirus status with high specificity and sensitivity.

About this clone: Its antigen remains unidentified.

The germline V gene encodes CDR1 MNHEY and CDR2 SMNVEV (reference sequence). This CDR3 comprises 14 residues. Trimming pared 10 bases from V and 6 bases from J, leaving 19 bases between. Material for sequencing was PBMCs. This sequence originates from a woman between 18 and 29 years old in good health and CMV-seronegative. The rearrangement uses TRBV27 and TRBJ1-5; D call uncertain. The CDR3, as DNA: TGTGCCACGAGCCCGGGTTTAAGAGGTCAGCCCCAGCATTTT. Protein product: CATSPGLRGQPQHF.